The present T cell receptor (beta chain) was sequenced within a study of T cells in Graves' hyperthyroidism and ophthalmopathy. This clonotype has just a few counts. At one boundary the junction diverges from the germline segment, which might be a read error. RNA transcripts were the template for amplifying TCR beta CDR3 regions. First-round RT-PCR targeting the TCR CDR3 was performed with the HTBI primer set. TCRdb used MiXCR to reprocess the multiplex PCR reads, holding one entry per CDR3 protein. Of around 300,000 distinct CDR3 sequences listed, approximately 12% are singletons. Lactation, pregnancy, other autoimmune disease or uncontrolled infection led to exclusion of patients. The blood specimen was taken at initial hyperthyroidism diagnosis, before any ophthalmopathy symptoms. Germline assignment: CDR1 SNHLY and CDR2 FYNNEI. The CDR3 has 13 amino acids.

This clonotype was sampled from a woman aged 25 to 39 with Graves' hyperthyroidism that later progressed to Graves' ophthalmopathy. The source material was blood. The chain links TRBV2 to TRBJ1-5; the D is unclear. The CDR3 sequence: CVSTEYNNQPQHF. CDR3 DNA: TGTGTCAGCACCGAATATAACAATCAGCCCCAGCATTTT. The complete variable domain, with remaining parts taken from reference TRBV2 and TRBJ1-5, reads EPEVTQTPSHQVTQMGQEVILRCVPISNHLYFYWYRQILGQKVEFLVSFYNNEISEKSEIFDDQFSVERPDGSNFTLKIRSTKLEDSAMYFCVSTEYNNQPQHFGDGTRLSIL.